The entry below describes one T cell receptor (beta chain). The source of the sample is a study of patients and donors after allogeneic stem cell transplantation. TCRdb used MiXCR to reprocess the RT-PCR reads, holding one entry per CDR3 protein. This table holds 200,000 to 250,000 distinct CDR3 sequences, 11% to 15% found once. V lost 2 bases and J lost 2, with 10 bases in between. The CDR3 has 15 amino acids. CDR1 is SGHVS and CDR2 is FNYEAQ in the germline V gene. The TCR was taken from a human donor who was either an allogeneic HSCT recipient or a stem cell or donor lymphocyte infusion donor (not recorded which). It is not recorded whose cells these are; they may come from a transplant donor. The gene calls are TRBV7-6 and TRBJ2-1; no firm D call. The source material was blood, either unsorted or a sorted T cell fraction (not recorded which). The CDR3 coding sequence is TGTGCCAGCAGCTTATTGCAAAACCCCTACAATGAGCAGTTCTTC. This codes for CASSLLQNPYNEQFF.